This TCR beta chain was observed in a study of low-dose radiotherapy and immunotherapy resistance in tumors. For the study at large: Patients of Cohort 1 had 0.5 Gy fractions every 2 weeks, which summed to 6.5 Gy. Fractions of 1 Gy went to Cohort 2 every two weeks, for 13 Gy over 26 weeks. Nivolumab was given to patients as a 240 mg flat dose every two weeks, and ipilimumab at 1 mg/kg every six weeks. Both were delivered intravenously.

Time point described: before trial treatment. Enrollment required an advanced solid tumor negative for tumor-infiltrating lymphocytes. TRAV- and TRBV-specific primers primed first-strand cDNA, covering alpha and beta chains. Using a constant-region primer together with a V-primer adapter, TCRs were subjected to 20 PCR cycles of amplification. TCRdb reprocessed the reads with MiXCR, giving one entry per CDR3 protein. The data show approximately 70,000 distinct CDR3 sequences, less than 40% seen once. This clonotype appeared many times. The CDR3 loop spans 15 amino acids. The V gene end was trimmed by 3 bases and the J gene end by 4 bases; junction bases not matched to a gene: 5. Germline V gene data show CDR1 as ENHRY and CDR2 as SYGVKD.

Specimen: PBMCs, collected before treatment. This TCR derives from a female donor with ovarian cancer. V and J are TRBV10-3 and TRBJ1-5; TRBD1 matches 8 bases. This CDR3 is CAISDRDRSNQPQHF. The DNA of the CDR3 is TGTGCCATCAGTGATCGGGACAGGAGTAATCAGCCCCAGCATTTT.